This is a list of T cell receptor beta chains from one sample in a study of blood T cell repertoires in COVID-19. Method: immunoSEQ multiplex PCR; TCRdb's copy keeps in-frame clones and lacks some. The sample records about 60,000 clones, around 82% being singletons. The specimen sequenced was peripheral blood. The source of these receptors is a man in his 60s with acute or convalescent COVID-19. The CDR3 runs from the conserved cysteine through the conserved F or W. D genes are given only for firm matches. Clone size is shown for a subset of rows, as once, few, many or a class of expanded clone.

DNA,CDR3,J,size,V,D
TGCAGCGTTGACACAGGGTTGAGGTACAATGAGCAGTTCTTC,CSVDTGLRYNEQFF,TRBJ2-1,-,TRBV29-1,-
TGTGCCAGTAGTATAGTTGCAGGGGCGTATAGCAATCAGCCCCAGCATTTT,CASSIVAGAYSNQPQHF,TRBJ1-5,few,TRBV19,-
TGTGCCAGCAGTTTAGCGAGGGGGTGGGCTTTCTTT,CASSLARGWAFF,TRBJ1-1,-,TRBV12-3/TRBV12-4,-
TGTGCCAGTAACCAACTCGGGGTTCCCGCAGACTATGGCTACACCTTC,CASNQLGVPADYGYTF,TRBJ1-2,-,TRBV19,-
TGTGCCACCAGTGACGGGGGACAGGGTAGCAATCAGCCCCAGCATTTT,CATSDGGQGSNQPQHF,TRBJ1-5,-,TRBV24-1,TRBD1
TGTGCCAGCAGCTTAGGACGAGAGAGGGAAGCTTTCTTT,CASSLGREREAFF,TRBJ1-1,-,TRBV11-2,-
TGTGCCAGTAGCCCCCTCGGGACAGGTCGGGGCACAGATACGCAGTATTTT,CASSPLGTGRGTDTQYF,TRBJ2-3,-,TRBV19,TRBD1
TGTGCCAGCAGCCCCCCGGGCGGGGGGCCCTACAATGAGCAGTTCTTC,CASSPPGGGPYNEQFF,TRBJ2-1,-,TRBV3-1/TRBV3-2,TRBD2
TGTGCCAGCAGGGTGACAGGGGACACTGAAGCTTTCTTT,CASRVTGDTEAFF,TRBJ1-1,few,TRBV25-1,TRBD1
TGTGCCAGCAGCTTTAACAGGGGGAGTCGACACTTTGGCTACACCTTC,CASSFNRGSRHFGYTF,TRBJ1-2,-,TRBV5-4,TRBD1
TGTGCCAGCAGCAGACTCCCCCGGGACTCAGGCTCCTACGAGCAGTACTTC,CASSRLPRDSGSYEQYF,TRBJ2-7,-,TRBV6-2/TRBV6-3,-
TGTGCCAGCAGCTTACCCTCGAGTAATGAGCAGTTCTTC,CASSLPSSNEQFF,TRBJ2-1,-,TRBV7-6,-
TGCAGCGTTGAAGGCCCCCGAGGTGGTGGTGTCACGTCCTACGAGCAGTACTTC,CSVEGPRGGGVTSYEQYF,TRBJ2-7,-,TRBV29-1,-
TGCGCCAGCAGCGAAGACAGGGGGAATCCTAACTATGGCTACACCTTC,CASSEDRGNPNYGYTF,TRBJ1-2,-,TRBV5-1,TRBD1
TGCAGCGTTGCTCCGGGACACCCAGCCAAAAACATTCAGTACTTC,CSVAPGHPAKNIQYF,TRBJ2-4,-,TRBV29-1,-
TGTGCCAGCAGTTATGGGGGGGGAGCAGATACGCAGTATTTT,CASSYGGGADTQYF,TRBJ2-3,once,TRBV6-6,TRBD2
TGTGCCAGCAGTTTATCGGGGGGACAGGGGCTGTTCTTC,CASSLSGGQGLFF,TRBJ2-1,once,TRBV27,TRBD1
TGTGCCAGCAAGAGGGGGCTTTACAATGAGCAGTTCTTC,CASKRGLYNEQFF,TRBJ2-1,-,TRBV27,TRBD1
TGTGCCTGGGCACCACTTGCAACTAATGAAAAACTGTTTTTT,CAWAPLATNEKLFF,TRBJ1-4,-,TRBV30,-
TGTGCCAGCAGCTCCGAGACAGGGAATTCACCCCTCCACTTT,CASSSETGNSPLHF,TRBJ1-6,-,TRBV7-9,TRBD1
TGTGCCTGGAGTGTATGGGGCCTGGACACCGGGGAGCTGTTTTTT,CAWSVWGLDTGELFF,TRBJ2-2,-,TRBV30,-
TGTGCCAGCAGTTTTGGCGGAAAAAGCAATCAGCCCCAGCATTTT,CASSFGGKSNQPQHF,TRBJ1-5,few,TRBV6-2/TRBV6-3,-
TGCAGCGTTCAGGGACAGGGGAACACCGGGGAGCTGTTTTTT,CSVQGQGNTGELFF,TRBJ2-2,few,TRBV29-1,TRBD1
TGTGCCAGTGAAACAGGGGGCCGGCAGCCCCAGCATTTT,CASETGGRQPQHF,TRBJ1-5,few,TRBV19,TRBD1
TGCGCCAGCAGCTTGGGGACACCCGGAAACACTGAAGCTTTCTTT,CASSLGTPGNTEAFF,TRBJ1-1,-,TRBV5-1,-
TGCGCCAGCAGCTATTACAGGGACGGAGATACGCAGTATTTT,CASSYYRDGDTQYF,TRBJ2-3,-,TRBV5-1,-
TGTGCCAGCACCATACCCGGGAAGGTGGGCTCTGGAAACACCATATATTTT,CASTIPGKVGSGNTIYF,TRBJ1-3,-,TRBV2,-
TGTGCCAGCAGCTTAGTAGGGGGACGGAGCTCCTACAATGAGCAGTTCTTC,CASSLVGGRSSYNEQFF,TRBJ2-1,once,TRBV7-9,-
TGCGCCAGCCAGGGGACAGGGGGCGATACGCAGTATTTT,CASQGTGGDTQYF,TRBJ2-3,-,TRBV5-1,TRBD1
TGTGCCAGCAGTTCCAGGGGGCGTCGAAATTCACCCCTCCACTTT,CASSSRGRRNSPLHF,TRBJ1-6,-,TRBV6-5,TRBD1
TGTGCCAGCAGCTTCGGTAGCCCCGCTAGCTATGGCTACACCTTC,CASSFGSPASYGYTF,TRBJ1-2,-,TRBV5-4,-